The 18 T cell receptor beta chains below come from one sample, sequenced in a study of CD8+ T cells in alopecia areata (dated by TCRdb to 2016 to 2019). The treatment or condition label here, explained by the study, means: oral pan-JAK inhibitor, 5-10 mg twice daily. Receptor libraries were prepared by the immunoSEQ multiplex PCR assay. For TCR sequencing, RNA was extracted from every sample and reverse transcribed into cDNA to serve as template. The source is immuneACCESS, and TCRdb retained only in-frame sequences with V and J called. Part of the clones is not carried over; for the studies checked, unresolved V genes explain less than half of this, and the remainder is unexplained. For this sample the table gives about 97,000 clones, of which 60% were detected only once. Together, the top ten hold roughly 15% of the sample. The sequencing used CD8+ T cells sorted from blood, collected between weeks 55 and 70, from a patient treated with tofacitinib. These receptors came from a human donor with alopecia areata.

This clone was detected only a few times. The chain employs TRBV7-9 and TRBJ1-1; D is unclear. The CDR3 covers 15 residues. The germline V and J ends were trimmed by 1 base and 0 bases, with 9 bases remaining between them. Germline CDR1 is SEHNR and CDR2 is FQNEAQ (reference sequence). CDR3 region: CASSLESGMNTEAFF. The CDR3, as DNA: TGTGCCAGCAGCTTAGAGTCGGGCATGAACACTGAAGCTTTCTTT.

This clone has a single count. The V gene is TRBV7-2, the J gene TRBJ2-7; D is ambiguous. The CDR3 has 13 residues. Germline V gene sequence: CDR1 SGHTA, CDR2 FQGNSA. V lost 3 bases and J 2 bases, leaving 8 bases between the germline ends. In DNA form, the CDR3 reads TGTGCCAGCAGCTTTTTCGGCCCCTACGAGCAGTACTTC. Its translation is CASSFFGPYEQYF.

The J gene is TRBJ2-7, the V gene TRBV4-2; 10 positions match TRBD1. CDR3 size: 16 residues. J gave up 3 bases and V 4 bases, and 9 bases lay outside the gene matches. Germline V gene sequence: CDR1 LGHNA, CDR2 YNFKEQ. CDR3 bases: TGTGCCAGCAGCCCACGAACCGGGACAGGGGTCTACGAGCAGTACTTC. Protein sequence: CASSPRTGTGVYEQYF.

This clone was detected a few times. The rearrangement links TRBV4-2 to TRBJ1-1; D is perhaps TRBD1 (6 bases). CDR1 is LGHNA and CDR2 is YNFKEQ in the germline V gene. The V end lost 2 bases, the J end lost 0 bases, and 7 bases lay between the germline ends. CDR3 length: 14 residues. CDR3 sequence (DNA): TGTGCCAGCAGCCAAACAGGGTTGAACACTGAAGCTTTCTTT. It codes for CASSQTGLNTEAFF.

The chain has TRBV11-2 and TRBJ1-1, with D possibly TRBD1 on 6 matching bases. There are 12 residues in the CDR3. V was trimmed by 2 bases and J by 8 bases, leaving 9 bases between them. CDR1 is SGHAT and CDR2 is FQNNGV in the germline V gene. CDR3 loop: CASSLSGVEAFF. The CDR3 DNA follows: TGTGCCAGCAGCTTATCAGGGGTAGAAGCTTTCTTT.

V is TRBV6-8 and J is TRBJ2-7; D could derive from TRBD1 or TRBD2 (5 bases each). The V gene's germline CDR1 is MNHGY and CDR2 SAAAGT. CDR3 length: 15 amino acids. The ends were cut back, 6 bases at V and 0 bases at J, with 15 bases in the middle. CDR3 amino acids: CASRPRDESSYEQYF. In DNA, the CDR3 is TGTGCCAGCAGACCTCGGGACGAGAGCTCCTACGAGCAGTACTTC.

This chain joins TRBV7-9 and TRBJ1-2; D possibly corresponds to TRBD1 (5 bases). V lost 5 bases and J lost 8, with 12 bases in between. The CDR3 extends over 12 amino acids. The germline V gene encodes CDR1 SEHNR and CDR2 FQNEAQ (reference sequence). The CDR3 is CASSKGTTGYTF. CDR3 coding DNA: TGTGCCAGCAGCAAGGGGACGACGGGCTACACCTTC.

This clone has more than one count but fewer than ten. In DNA form, the CDR3 reads TGTGCCAGCAGGCCCCTTTTATTAAGACGGGGTAACTATGGCTACACCTTC. Translating gives CASRPLLLRRGNYGYTF. The chain couples TRBV27 to TRBJ1-2, with D hard to call. The CDR3 contains 17 residues. The V gene's germline CDR1 is MNHEY and CDR2 SMNVEV (reference sequence). V lost 6 bases, J lost 1 base, and 21 bases lay in between.

In nucleotides, the CDR3 is TGTGCCAGCAGTTTAGGACAGGGGGCCAACGAGCAGTACTTC. Protein product: CASSLGQGANEQYF. The rearrangement joins TRBV27 to TRBJ2-7; 11 bases agree with TRBD1. CDR3 length: 14 amino acids. The germline V gene encodes CDR1 MNHEY and CDR2 SMNVEV (reference sequence). V trimming: 2 bases; J trimming: 5 bases; junction bases outside the gene matches: 2.

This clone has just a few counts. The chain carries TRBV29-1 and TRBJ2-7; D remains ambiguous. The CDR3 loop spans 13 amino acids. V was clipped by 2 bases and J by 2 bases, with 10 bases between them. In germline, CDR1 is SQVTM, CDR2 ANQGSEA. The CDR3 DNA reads TGCAGCGTTGAAACGGACGGTCCCTACGAGCAGTACTTC. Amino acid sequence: CSVETDGPYEQYF.

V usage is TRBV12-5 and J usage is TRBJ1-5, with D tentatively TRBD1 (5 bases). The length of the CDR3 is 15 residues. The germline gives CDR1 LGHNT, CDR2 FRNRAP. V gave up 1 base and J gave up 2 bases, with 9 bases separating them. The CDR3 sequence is CASGLGQLGNQPQHF. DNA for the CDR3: TGTGCTAGTGGTTTGGGACAGCTAGGCAATCAGCCCCAGCATTTT.

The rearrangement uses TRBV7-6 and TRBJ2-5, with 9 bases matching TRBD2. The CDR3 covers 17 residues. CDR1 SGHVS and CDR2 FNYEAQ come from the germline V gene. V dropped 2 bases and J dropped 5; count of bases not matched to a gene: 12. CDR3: CASSLTVAGATTETQYF. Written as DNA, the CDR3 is TGTGCCAGCAGCTTAACAGTAGCGGGGGCTACAACCGAGACCCAGTACTTC.

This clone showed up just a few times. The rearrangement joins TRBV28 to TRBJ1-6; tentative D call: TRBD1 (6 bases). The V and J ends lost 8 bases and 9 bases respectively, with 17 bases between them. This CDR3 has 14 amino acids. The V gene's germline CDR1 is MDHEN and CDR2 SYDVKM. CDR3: CASWDIREVSPLHF. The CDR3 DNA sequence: TGTGCCAGCTGGGACATCAGGGAGGTTTCACCCCTCCACTTT.

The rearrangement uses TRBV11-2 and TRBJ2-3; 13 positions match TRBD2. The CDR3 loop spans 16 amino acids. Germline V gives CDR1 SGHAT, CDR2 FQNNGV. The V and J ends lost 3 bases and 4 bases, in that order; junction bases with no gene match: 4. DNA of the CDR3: TGTGCCAGCAGCTTTCGAGGACTAGCGGGGGCAGATACGCAGTATTTT. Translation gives CASSFRGLAGADTQYF.

CDR3 DNA: TGTGCCACCACGCCCCGGGCGGCCCAGTACTTC. Protein product: CATTPRAAQYF. V usage is TRBV6-1 and J usage is TRBJ2-5, with D uncertain. The V gene lost 10 bases and the J gene lost 9 bases, with 15 bases spanning the gap. The germline V gene encodes CDR1 MNHNS and CDR2 SASEGT. This CDR3 is 11 amino acids long.

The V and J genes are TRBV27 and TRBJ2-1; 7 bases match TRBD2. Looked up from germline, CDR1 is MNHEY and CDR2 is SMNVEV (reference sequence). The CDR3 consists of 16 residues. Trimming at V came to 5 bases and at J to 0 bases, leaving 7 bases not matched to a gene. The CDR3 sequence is CASSTSGDASYNEQFF. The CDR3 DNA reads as TGTGCCAGCAGTACAAGCGGGGACGCCTCCTACAATGAGCAGTTCTTC.

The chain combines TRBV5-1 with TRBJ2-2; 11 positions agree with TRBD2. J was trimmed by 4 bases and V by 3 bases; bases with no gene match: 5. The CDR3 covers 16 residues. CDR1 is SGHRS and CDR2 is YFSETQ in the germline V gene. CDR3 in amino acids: CASSSRLAGPTGELFF. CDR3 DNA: TGCGCCAGCAGCTCTCGACTAGCGGGGCCCACCGGGGAGCTGTTTTTT.

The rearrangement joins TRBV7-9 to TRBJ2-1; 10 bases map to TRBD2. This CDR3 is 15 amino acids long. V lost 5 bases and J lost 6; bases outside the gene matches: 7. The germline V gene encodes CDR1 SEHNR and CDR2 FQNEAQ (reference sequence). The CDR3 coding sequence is TGTGCCAGCAGCCCGACTAGCGGGCAAATCAATGAGCAGTTCTTC. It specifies CASSPTSGQINEQFF.